The 24 T cell receptor beta chains listed next were all sequenced from one sample in a study of T cell responses to AZD1222 COVID-19 vaccine. The table came from immunoSEQ multiplex PCR; TCRdb's copy has only in-frame clones and leaves some out. Of about 99,000 clones in the sample, 93% are singletons; the top ten hold around 5%. The starting material was peripheral blood, obtained on day 0 of AZD1222 vaccination. These receptors all come from an adult in good health.

This chain joins TRBV3-1 (or the pseudogene TRBV3-2) and TRBJ2-5; no definite D call. Per the germline V gene, CDR1 is LGHDT and CDR2 is YNNKEL (reference sequence). The CDR3 spans 12 residues. Trimming took off 3 bases at V and 4 bases at J, with 6 bases between the two ends. DNA of the CDR3: TGTGCCAGCAGCCAGCCTAGAGAGACCCAGTACTTC. Translated, it gives CASSQPRETQYF.

The CDR3 reads CATSRGGQRYQETQYF. For the CDR3, the DNA is TGTGCCACCAGCAGAGGGGGACAACGGTACCAAGAGACCCAGTACTTC. This chain uses TRBV15 with TRBJ2-5, with D possibly TRBD1 on 6 matching bases. Germline-derived CDR1 and CDR2 are LNHNV and YYDKDF (reference sequence). The length of the CDR3 is 16 residues. Trimming stripped 1 base from V and 0 bases from J, with 12 bases between.

The gene calls are TRBV15 and TRBJ2-5; 11 bases fit TRBD1. This CDR3 comprises 15 residues. Germline-derived CDR1 and CDR2 are LNHNV and YYDKDF (reference sequence). After removal of 5 bases from V and 4 bases from J, the junction contained 6 bases not matched to a gene. In DNA, the CDR3 is TGTGCCACCAGCGGTGGACAGGGGGCCGGAGAGACCCAGTACTTC. Translated, it gives CATSGGQGAGETQYF.

CDR3 sequence: CASSYLGSYEQYF. The CDR3 DNA reads as TGTGCCAGCAGTTACTTAGGGTCCTACGAGCAGTACTTC. This chain joins TRBV6-5 and TRBJ2-7; D gene uncertain. Looked up from germline, CDR1 is MNHEY and CDR2 is SVGAGI. Trimming stripped 1 base from V and 1 base from J, with 5 bases between. The length of the CDR3 is 13 residues.

The chain recombines TRBV18 with TRBJ1-1; 8 bases agree with TRBD1. The CDR3 consists of 16 residues. Germline CDR1 and CDR2: KGHSH and LQKENI. The V segment lost 4 bases and the J segment 4 bases; nucleotides outside the gene matches: 11. CDR3: CASSLRRGQEATEAFF. The CDR3, as DNA: TGTGCCAGCTCACTTCGTCGGGGACAGGAGGCCACTGAAGCTTTCTTT.

This clone was observed once. The chain recombines TRBV30 with TRBJ2-1; D may be TRBD1 or TRBD2 (6 bases each). Trimming stripped 2 bases from V and 8 bases from J, with 13 bases between. The CDR3 extends over 13 amino acids. CDR1 and CDR2 (germline): GTSNPN, SVGIG (reference sequence). CDR3 sequence reads: CAWSRGARDEQFF. CDR3 in DNA: TGTGCCTGGAGTAGGGGGGCCCGGGATGAGCAGTTCTTC.

The rearrangement uses TRBV18 and TRBJ2-5; no firm D call. V shed 6 bases and J shed 2 bases, with 19 bases lying between them. The CDR3 totals 16 residues. The V gene's germline CDR1 is KGHSH and CDR2 LQKENI. The CDR3 sequence: CASSDGNHGAQETQYF. As DNA, the CDR3 is TGTGCCAGCTCGGATGGGAACCATGGCGCACAAGAGACCCAGTACTTC.

The chain joins TRBV3-1 (or the pseudogene TRBV3-2) to TRBJ2-2, with D perhaps assigned TRBD1 or TRBD2 (5 bases each). V lost 4 bases to trimming and J lost 7 bases, with 19 bases between them. The CDR3 has 16 residues. The germline V gene encodes CDR1 LGHDT and CDR2 YNNKEL (reference sequence). The CDR3 region is CASSPPHTTRGGELFF. CDR3 coding DNA: TGTGCCAGCAGCCCCCCTCACACAACGAGGGGCGGGGAGCTGTTTTTT.

This chain uses TRBV7-9 with TRBJ2-5, with D perhaps assigned TRBD1 or TRBD2 (5 bases each). Per germline, CDR1 SEHNR and CDR2 FQNEAQ (reference sequence). This CDR3 contains 15 residues. V was clipped by 4 bases and J by 4 bases, with 16 bases between them. This CDR3 reads CASSSALGDLETQYF. CDR3 DNA: TGTGCCAGCAGCTCAGCCCTCGGGGACCTAGAGACCCAGTACTTC.

V and J are TRBV5-6 and TRBJ2-3; TRBD2 might be the D (6 bases). Germline CDR1 and CDR2: SGHDT and YYEEEE. V lost 3 bases and J lost 2, with 13 bases in between. The CDR3 sequence is 15 residues long. The CDR3 DNA reads as TGTGCCAGCAGCTCGGAGGGCAGGGACACAGATACGCAGTATTTT. Translated, it gives CASSSEGRDTDTQYF.

The V call is TRBV3-1 (or the pseudogene TRBV3-2), the J call TRBJ2-7; D call uncertain. V was pared by 3 bases and J by 5 bases, with 8 bases between. Germline V gene data show CDR1 as LGHDT and CDR2 as YNNKEL (reference sequence). This CDR3 contains 12 residues. DNA for the CDR3: TGTGCCAGCAGCCACACAGCTCACGAGCAGTACTTC. Translated: CASSHTAHEQYF.

The gene calls are TRBV29-1 and TRBJ1-2; 9 bases match TRBD1. Germline assignment: CDR1 SQVTM and CDR2 ANQGSEA. The CDR3 consists of 13 residues. The ends lost 8 bases at V and 8 bases at J; junction bases unmatched: 12. The CDR3 nucleotides are TGCAGCACGGGGACAGGGAATCTTTGGGGCTACACCTTC. It specifies CSTGTGNLWGYTF. Looking up the rest from reference TRBV29-1 and TRBJ1-2 gives the full variable domain: SAVISQKPSRDICQRGTSLTIQCQVDSQVTMMFWYRQQPGQSLTLIATANQGSEATYESGFVIDKFPISRPNLTFSTLTVSNMSPEDSSIYLCSTGTGNLWGYTFGSGTRLTVV.

The V and J genes are TRBV7-9 and TRBJ2-1; weak D call: TRBD2 (6 bases). This CDR3 has 12 amino acids. Germline V gives CDR1 SEHNR, CDR2 FQNEAQ (reference sequence). V was trimmed by 8 bases and J by 2 bases, leaving 7 bases between them. CDR3 in amino acids: CASAGPYNEQFF. Here the CDR3 DNA reads TGTGCCAGCGCGGGGCCCTACAATGAGCAGTTCTTC. The whole variable domain, remainder taken from reference TRBV7-9 and TRBJ2-1, is DTGVSQNPRHKITKRGQNVTFRCDPISEHNRLYWYRQTLGQGPEFLTYFQNEAQLEKSRLLSDRFSAERPKGSFSTLEIQRTEQGDSAMYLCASAGPYNEQFFGPGTRLTVL.

The chain joins TRBV5-4 to TRBJ1-2, with D possibly matching TRBD1 (5 bases). Germline V lookup: CDR1 SGHNT, CDR2 YYREEE (reference sequence). With 2 bases removed from V and 4 bases from J, the gap between germline ends came to 24 bases. The CDR3 spans 18 residues. The CDR3 protein is CASSFSLGQGSHIYGYTF. The DNA for the CDR3 is TGTGCCAGCAGCTTTTCCCTCGGCCAGGGCAGTCATATCTATGGCTACACCTTC. The entire variable domain, with the rest obtained from reference TRBV5-4 and TRBJ1-2, is as follows: ETGVTQSPTHLIKTRGQQVTLRCSSQSGHNTVSWYQQALGQGPQFIFQYYREEENGRGNFPPRFSGLQFPNYSSELNVNALELDDSALYLCASSFSLGQGSHIYGYTFGSGTRLTVV.

The V gene is TRBV13, the J gene TRBJ2-7; D is undetermined. There are 13 residues in the CDR3. V gave up 3 bases and J gave up 7 bases, with 13 bases separating them. Germline V gene sequence: CDR1 PRHDT, CDR2 FYEKMQ (reference sequence). The CDR3 DNA is TGTGCCAGCAGCTTTGGTGGTAGGCGGGAGCAGTACTTC. Its translation is CASSFGGRREQYF.

The gene calls are TRBV11-2 and TRBJ1-2, with a tentative D call TRBD1 (6 bases). Trimming shortened V by 3 bases and J by 5 bases, and 13 bases separated the two germline ends. Germline CDR1 and CDR2: SGHAT and FQNNGV. The CDR3 totals 14 residues. CDR3 nucleotide sequence: TGTGCCAGCAGCTTCTCCGGGGGGCATTATGGCTACACCTTC. Its translation is CASSFSGGHYGYTF.

The chain uses TRBV12-3 or TRBV12-4 and TRBJ2-7, with D tentatively TRBD1 or TRBD2 (5 bases each). This CDR3 spans 12 amino acids. With 8 bases removed from V and 4 bases from J, the gap between germline ends came to 12 bases. This chain's CDR3 is CASARGPYEQYF. The CDR3 bases are TGTGCCAGCGCTCGGGGCCCTTACGAGCAGTACTTC.

The CDR3 loop reads CASTSRNQPQHF. The CDR3 nucleotides read TGTGCCAGCACCTCCAGGAATCAGCCCCAGCATTTT. The chain joins TRBV28 to TRBJ1-5, with no clear D. The CDR3 spans 12 residues. V gave up 7 bases and J gave up 4 bases, with 8 bases separating them. Germline V gene sequence: CDR1 MDHEN, CDR2 SYDVKM.

The V and J genes are TRBV15 and TRBJ1-1; D not certain. There are 12 residues in the CDR3. Germline values: CDR1 LNHNV, CDR2 YYDKDF (reference sequence). With 10 bases removed from V and 3 bases from J, the gap between germline ends came to 12 bases. The CDR3 DNA reads TGTGCCAGCGGCCGTGGGGACACTGAAGCTTTCTTT. Its protein product is CASGRGDTEAFF.

This clone has more than one count but fewer than ten. The rearrangement links TRBV29-1 to TRBJ2-5; D could derive from TRBD1 or TRBD2 (6 bases each). CDR3 length: 12 amino acids. Germline V lookup: CDR1 SQVTM, CDR2 ANQGSEA. Trimming pared 4 bases from V and 5 bases from J, leaving 11 bases between. The CDR3 nucleotides are TGCAGCGTTGTTGGGGGGCCGGAGACCCAGTACTTC. Translation: CSVVGGPETQYF.

This clone was picked up one time. The CDR3 bases are TGTGCCAGTAGTAATTCAGCCAGTCAGCCCCAGCATTTT. Its protein product is CASSNSASQPQHF. This chain connects TRBV19 to TRBJ1-5; D is unclear. CDR3 length: 13 residues. V lost 4 bases and J 6 bases, leaving 10 bases between the germline ends. The germline CDR1 and CDR2 sequences are LNHDA and SQIVND (reference sequence). The whole variable domain, filled in from reference TRBV19 and TRBJ1-5, reads DGGITQSPKYLFRKEGQNVTLSCEQNLNHDAMYWYRQDPGQGLRLIYYSQIVNDFQKGDIAEGYSVSREKKESFPLTVTSAQKNPTAFYLCASSNSASQPQHFGDGTRLSIL.

The V and J genes are TRBV24-1 and TRBJ2-2; perhaps TRBD2 as D (6 bases). The germline V gene encodes CDR1 KGHDR and CDR2 SFDVKD. Trimming shortened V by 5 bases and J by 3 bases, and 9 bases separated the two germline ends. This CDR3 has 14 residues. As DNA, the CDR3 is TGTGCCACCAGTGGCGGGACGGACACCGGGGAGCTGTTTTTT. Protein: CATSGGTDTGELFF.

This chain joins TRBV7-2 and TRBJ2-6, with D possibly matching TRBD1 (6 bases). The CDR3 extends over 14 amino acids. The V and J ends lost 3 bases and 4 bases respectively, with 7 bases between them. Germline CDR1 and CDR2: SGHTA and FQGNSA. Written as DNA, the CDR3 is TGTGCCAGCAGCTTGGGGGCAGGGGCCAACGTCCTGACTTTC. Its translation: CASSLGAGANVLTF.

The gene calls are TRBV24-1 and TRBJ2-3; D might be TRBD2 (5 bases). V lost 4 bases and J lost 14, with 15 bases in between. This CDR3 is 12 amino acids long. The germline V gene encodes CDR1 KGHDR and CDR2 SFDVKD. CDR3 loop: CATSEPGGVRYF. For the CDR3, the DNA is TGTGCCACCAGTGAGCCCGGAGGAGTCCGGTATTTT.